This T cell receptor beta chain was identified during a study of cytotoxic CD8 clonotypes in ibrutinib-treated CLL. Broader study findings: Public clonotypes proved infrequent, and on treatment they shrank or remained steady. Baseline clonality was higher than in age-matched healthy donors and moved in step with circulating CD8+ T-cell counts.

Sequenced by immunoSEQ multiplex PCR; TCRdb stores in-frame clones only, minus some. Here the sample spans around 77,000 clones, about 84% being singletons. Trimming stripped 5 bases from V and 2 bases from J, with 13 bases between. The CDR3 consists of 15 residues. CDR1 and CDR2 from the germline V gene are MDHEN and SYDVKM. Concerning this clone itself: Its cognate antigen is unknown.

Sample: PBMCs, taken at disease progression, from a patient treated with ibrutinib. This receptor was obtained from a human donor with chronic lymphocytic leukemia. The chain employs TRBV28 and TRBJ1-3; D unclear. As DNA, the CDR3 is TGTGCCAGCAGTGAAACAGTGTGGGCTGGAAACACCATATATTTT. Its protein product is CASSETVWAGNTIYF.